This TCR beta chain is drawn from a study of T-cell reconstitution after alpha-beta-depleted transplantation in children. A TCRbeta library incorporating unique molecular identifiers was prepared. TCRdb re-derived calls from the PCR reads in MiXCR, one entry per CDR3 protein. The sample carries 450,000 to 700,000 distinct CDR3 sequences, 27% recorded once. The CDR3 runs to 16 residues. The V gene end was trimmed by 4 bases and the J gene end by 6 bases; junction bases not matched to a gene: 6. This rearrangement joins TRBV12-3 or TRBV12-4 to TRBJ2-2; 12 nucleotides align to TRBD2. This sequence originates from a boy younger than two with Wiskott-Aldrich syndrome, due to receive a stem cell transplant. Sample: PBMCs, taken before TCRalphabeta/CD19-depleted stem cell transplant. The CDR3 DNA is TGTGCCAGCAGTTACGGACTAGCGGGGCGGGCCGGGGAGCTGTTTTTT. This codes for CASSYGLAGRAGELFF.